A selection of T cell receptor beta chains follows, all from one sample in a study of T cells after yellow fever vaccination. TCRdb recomputed calls from the 5' RACE reads with MiXCR, one row per CDR3 protein. This table has some 350,000 distinct CDR3 sequences, almost 4% appearing once. The source was PBMCs, collected 5 days after the yellow fever booster vaccination. Receptor source: a man in his late teens or twenties who received the YFV17D yellow fever vaccine. CDR3s include the opening cysteine and the closing phenylalanine or tryptophan. A D gene is named only where the DNA matches it firmly. The listing skips clone size in some rows; elsewhere it reads once, few, many or a size class.

clone_size,v_call,d_call,j_call,cdr3_nt,cdr3_aa
few,TRBV6-1,-,TRBJ1-4,TGTGCCAGCCAGGGATATAATGAAAAACTGTTTTTT,CASQGYNEKLFF
many,TRBV20-1,TRBD2,TRBJ2-5,TGCAGTGCTCGTATAGGGACTAGCCAAGAGACCCAGTACTTC,CSARIGTSQETQYF
-,TRBV14,-,TRBJ2-3,TGTGCCAGCAGCCAAGATTACGGACCACTTAGCACAGATACGCAGTATTTT,CASSQDYGPLSTDTQYF
-,TRBV5-5,-,TRBJ1-6,TGTGCCAGCAGCTTGAAGATTCTTCCGGAGAGCTCCTATAATTCACCCCTCCACTTT,CASSLKILPESSYNSPLHF
many,TRBV6-1,TRBD1,TRBJ2-3,TGTGCCAGCAGTGTACAGGGGGTTGGGGCAGATACGCAGTATTTT,CASSVQGVGADTQYF
many,TRBV7-6,-,TRBJ2-3,TGTGCCAGCAGCTTATTCGGACACAGCACAGATACGCAGTATTTT,CASSLFGHSTDTQYF
few,TRBV30,-,TRBJ1-5,TGTGCCTGGAGTGTAGTTCGGGGGGCGGATCAGCCCCAGCATTTT,CAWSVVRGADQPQHF
many,TRBV7-2,-,TRBJ2-7,TGTGCCAGCAGTGACGGGGGGCGAGGATCCTACGAGCAGTACTTC,CASSDGGRGSYEQYF
many,TRBV12-3/TRBV12-4,-,TRBJ1-1,TGTGCCAGCAGTTTAGACGGACGAGGAGCTTTCTTT,CASSLDGRGAFF
many,TRBV12-3/TRBV12-4,-,TRBJ1-2,TGTGCCAGCAGTTTTCGCAGGATTGGCTACACCTTC,CASSFRRIGYTF
-,TRBV27,-,TRBJ1-4,TGTGCCAGCAGTTCCGGAGCCGCCGCTGGAGAAAAACTGTTTTTT,CASSSGAAAGEKLFF
-,TRBV29-1,-,TRBJ1-4,TGCAGCGTTGAGAACAGTGCAACTAATGAAAAACTGTTTTTT,CSVENSATNEKLFF
-,TRBV4-1,TRBD1,TRBJ2-1,TGCGCCAGCAGCCAAGTAGACCGGACAGGGCCCAATGAGCAGTTCTTC,CASSQVDRTGPNEQFF
many,TRBV14,TRBD2,TRBJ2-2,TGTGCCAGCAGCCGAGCGGGGAGCACCGGGGAGCTGTTTTTT,CASSRAGSTGELFF
-,TRBV2,-,TRBJ1-1,TGTGCCAGCAAACGGGGTGGGTCGAACACTGAAGCTTTCTTT,CASKRGGSNTEAFF
many,TRBV18,-,TRBJ1-4,TGTGCCAGCTCACCGGACAGATCACTAAGGGAACTGTTTTTT,CASSPDRSLRELFF
many,TRBV5-1,-,TRBJ1-1,TGCGCCAGCAGCTTGCGGGGTCACACTGAAGCTTTCTTT,CASSLRGHTEAFF
few,TRBV12-3/TRBV12-4,-,TRBJ2-2,TGTGCCAGCAGTTTTCTCCCTTACACCGGGGAGCTGTTTTTT,CASSFLPYTGELFF
-,TRBV20-1,TRBD1,TRBJ1-2,TGCAGTGCTAGGCCGACAGGGGCTCTATGGGGCTACACCTTC,CSARPTGALWGYTF
many,TRBV4-3,-,TRBJ1-1,TGCGCCAGCAGACGTACTGGGAACACTGAAGCTTTCTTT,CASRRTGNTEAFF
-,TRBV4-1,-,TRBJ1-6,TGCGCCAGCAGCGTAGCCCCGGCAGGGCTCGGTTCACCCCTCCACTTT,CASSVAPAGLGSPLHF
many,TRBV7-9,TRBD1,TRBJ1-2,TGTGCCAGCGGTAGAGGACAGGGGGTACTTGGCTACACCTTC,CASGRGQGVLGYTF
few,TRBV5-1,-,TRBJ1-2,TGCGCCAGCAGCCCAGGGTTAGGGGAGGACTATGGCTACACCTTC,CASSPGLGEDYGYTF
few,TRBV7-8,-,TRBJ1-1,TGTGCCAGCAGCTCCGCACCCAGGGGTGGCAACACTGAAGCTTTCTTT,CASSSAPRGGNTEAFF
many,TRBV12-3/TRBV12-4,-,TRBJ2-2,TGTGCCAGCAGCTTTGGGGGTGCGAACACCGGGGAGCTGTTTTTT,CASSFGGANTGELFF
few,TRBV4-1,-,TRBJ2-3,TGCGCCAGCAGCCAAGAGTTAAGGGAAGATACGCAGTATTTT,CASSQELREDTQYF
many,TRBV25-1,TRBD1,TRBJ1-4,TGTGCCAGCAGTTCACCGGGGACAGGGAAGGTGACGGAAAAACTGTTTTTT,CASSSPGTGKVTEKLFF
few,TRBV4-1,TRBD1,TRBJ1-2,TGCGCCAGCAGCCAGGGGGCCGGGACAGGTAGTTATGGCTACACCTTC,CASSQGAGTGSYGYTF
-,TRBV3-1,-,TRBJ2-7,TGTGCCAGCAGCCAAGAAGTGAGGGGCCTCCAGTACTTC,CASSQEVRGLQYF
-,TRBV5-1,TRBD1,TRBJ2-7,TGCGCCAGCAGCATGACAGGGGGTAGGTCCGAGCAGTACTTC,CASSMTGGRSEQYF
-,TRBV4-3,-,TRBJ2-1,TGCGCCAGCAGCCAACCCTCGGGGGATGAGCAGTTCTTC,CASSQPSGDEQFF
few,TRBV11-2,TRBD2,TRBJ2-2,TGTGCCAGCAGCGACCCCATAGCGGGGGGAAACACCGGGGAGCTGTTTTTT,CASSDPIAGGNTGELFF
many,TRBV5-1,-,TRBJ2-3,TGCGCCAGCAGCCCCAGGGGGGCGGCTTACGATGATACGCAGTATTTT,CASSPRGAAYDDTQYF
many,TRBV11-2,TRBD2,TRBJ2-1,TGTGCCAGCAGCTTAGTACTAGCGAACGCCAATGAGCAGTTCTTC,CASSLVLANANEQFF
-,TRBV6-5,TRBD2,TRBJ2-2,TGTGCCAGCAGCGCGGGGGGCTGGAACACCGGGGAGCTGTTTTTT,CASSAGGWNTGELFF
many,TRBV5-1,-,TRBJ1-2,TGCGCCAGCAGCCCGGACGGACAGTGGAACTATGGCTACACCTTC,CASSPDGQWNYGYTF
many,TRBV27,-,TRBJ1-5,TGTGCCAGCAGTTTATTGGGCAGCAATCAGCCCCAGCATTTT,CASSLLGSNQPQHF
many,TRBV20-1,-,TRBJ2-3,TGCAGTGCTAGAAGCCTAGCTCGTAGGGCGTATTCGGTGACAGATACGCAGTATTTT,CSARSLARRAYSVTDTQYF
few,TRBV6-5,TRBD2,TRBJ2-5,TGTGCCAGCAGTTCGCTTATAGCGGGGCCGTACCAAGAGACCCAGTACTTC,CASSSLIAGPYQETQYF
-,TRBV6-5,-,TRBJ1-1,TGTGCCAGCCGAGTAACATGGGGGGACACTGAAGCTTTCTTT,CASRVTWGDTEAFF
many,TRBV24-1,TRBD1,TRBJ2-3,TGTGCCACCAGGGACAGGGAAAAAGATACGCAGTATTTT,CATRDREKDTQYF
few,TRBV11-2,TRBD1,TRBJ1-4,TGTGCCAGCAGCTTATCCAGGGGGGTGAGAGAAAAACTGTTTTTT,CASSLSRGVREKLFF
-,TRBV4-2,TRBD1,TRBJ1-5,TGTGCCAGCAGCCTCTATGAGGGGGCGCGGGGCAATCAGCCCCAGCATTTT,CASSLYEGARGNQPQHF
few,TRBV7-6,TRBD1,TRBJ2-7,TGTGCCAGCAGCTCCTGGACAGGGGGAGGTAGCGAGCAGTACTTC,CASSSWTGGGSEQYF
few,TRBV4-1,-,TRBJ1-1,TGCGCCAGCAGCCGCCGAGATGGGGCACTTGAAGCTTTCTTT,CASSRRDGALEAFF
many,TRBV7-2,TRBD1,TRBJ1-1,TGTGCCAGCAGGCAGGGGGCTTGGACTGAAGCTTTCTTT,CASRQGAWTEAFF